Each of the 26 T cell receptor beta chains below was sequenced from the same sample in a study of T cell responses to AZD1222 COVID-19 vaccine (dated by TCRdb to the early 2020s). Library method: the immunoSEQ multiplex PCR assay. TCRdb obtained this table from immuneACCESS and retained in-frame rearrangements with V and J assigned. These tables miss some clones; where compared with another copy, unresolved V genes account for less than half of the shortfall, and the remainder is unexplained. This sample comprises about 120,000 clones, 80% to 95% of them detected only once. The ten biggest clones cover roughly 7% of the sample. The meaning of the sample's time point label: baseline before first vaccination. The sequences come from peripheral blood, collected on day 0 of AZD1222 vaccination. These TCRs come from an adult in good health.

This rearrangement joins TRBV7-8 to TRBJ1-5, with 7 nucleotides matching TRBD1. The germline CDR1 and CDR2 sequences are SGHVS and FQNEAQ. The CDR3 is 14 residues long. Losses at the gene ends were 5 bases for V and 4 bases for J; bases not matched to a gene: 5. CDR3 loop: CASSPTGWNQPQHF. Here the CDR3 DNA reads TGTGCCAGCAGCCCGACAGGGTGGAATCAGCCCCAGCATTTT.

This clone was seen once. The rearrangement uses TRBV3-1 (or the pseudogene TRBV3-2) and TRBJ2-7; 9 bases fit TRBD2. Trimming at V came to 5 bases and at J to 3 bases, leaving 5 bases not matched to a gene. Germline V gene sequence: CDR1 LGHDT, CDR2 YNNKEL (reference sequence). The CDR3 sequence is 14 residues long. The CDR3 DNA reads as TGTGCCAGCAGCGGTTTGCGGGGGGGCTACGAGCAGTACTTC. It is translated as CASSGLRGGYEQYF.

The chain couples TRBV13 to TRBJ1-2; the D gene is possibly TRBD1 (5 bases). V lost 5 bases to trimming and J lost 5 bases, with 12 bases between them. Germline CDR1 and CDR2: PRHDT and FYEKMQ (reference sequence). The CDR3 runs to 13 residues. In DNA form, the CDR3 reads TGTGCCAGCAGCACCGACGGGGGGTATGGCTACACCTTC. This codes for CASSTDGGYGYTF.

The gene calls are TRBV9 and TRBJ1-3, with D possibly being TRBD1 (5 bases). This CDR3 contains 15 residues. V dropped 3 bases and J dropped 8 bases, with 18 bases sitting between them. The germline V gene has CDR1 SGDLS and CDR2 YYNGEE. The CDR3 is CASSDMGDSGDTIYF. CDR3 DNA sequence: TGTGCCAGCAGCGACATGGGGGACTCAGGAGACACCATATATTTT.

This clone has a single count. The genes are TRBV28 and TRBJ1-5, with unresolved D. CDR1 and CDR2 (germline): MDHEN, SYDVKM. The CDR3 covers 16 residues. V was shortened by 2 bases and J by 1 base, with 12 bases between the two germline ends. The CDR3 is CASSLVPGSSNQPQHF. DNA of the CDR3: TGTGCCAGCAGTTTAGTCCCCGGGTCCAGCAATCAGCCCCAGCATTTT.

This clone appeared a single time. V usage is TRBV3-1 (or the pseudogene TRBV3-2) and J usage is TRBJ1-5; no reliable D call. V was cut by 1 base and J by 7 bases, with 11 bases left in between. This CDR3 has 14 amino acids. In germline, CDR1 is LGHDT, CDR2 YNNKEL (reference sequence). The CDR3 loop reads CASSQGGRRQPQHF. The CDR3 DNA follows: TGTGCCAGCAGCCAAGGAGGCAGGCGGCAGCCCCAGCATTTT.

This clone is a singleton in its sample. The chain joins TRBV19 to TRBJ1-1, with a weak D call TRBD1 (5 bases). The germline CDR1 and CDR2 sequences are LNHDA and SQIVND (reference sequence). The CDR3 is 12 amino acids. Trimming cost V 6 bases and J 3 bases, with 8 bases left between them. This CDR3 is CASRAGDTEAFF. DNA of the CDR3: TGTGCCAGTAGGGCGGGGGACACTGAAGCTTTCTTT.

CDR3 in DNA: TGTGCCACCCGGGACCCCGGAAACACCATATATTTT. Translating it yields CATRDPGNTIYF. The J gene is TRBJ1-3, the V gene TRBV10-3; D possibly corresponds to TRBD1 (5 bases). CDR3 length: 12 residues. The V end lost 10 bases, the J end lost 4 bases, and 11 bases lay between the germline ends. Germline V gene data show CDR1 as ENHRY and CDR2 as SYGVKD.

This clone occurred once. The genes are TRBV3-1 (or the pseudogene TRBV3-2) and TRBJ1-4; D is ambiguous. With 2 bases removed from V and 6 bases from J, the gap between germline ends came to 7 bases. The V gene's germline CDR1 is LGHDT and CDR2 YNNKEL (reference sequence). CDR3 length: 13 amino acids. CDR3 sequence: CASSQTLDEKLFF. The CDR3 bases are TGTGCCAGCAGCCAAACTCTGGATGAAAAACTGTTTTTT.

Only a few counts were recorded for this clone. The chain carries TRBV2 and TRBJ1-5; D is ambiguous. CDR3 length: 13 residues. Between the trimmed V and J ends, which lost 7 bases and 3 bases, there was a span of 10 bases. CDR1 and CDR2 (germline): SNHLY, FYNNEI. The CDR3, as DNA: TGTGCCAGCAAGATCCAGCACAATCAGCCCCAGCATTTT. It specifies CASKIQHNQPQHF.

V is TRBV3-1 (or the pseudogene TRBV3-2) and J is TRBJ1-3; no reliable D call. This CDR3 has 15 amino acids. CDR1 LGHDT and CDR2 YNNKEL come from the germline V gene (reference sequence). V lost 3 bases, J lost 2 bases, and 11 bases lay in between. CDR3 region: CASSHPLSAGNTIYF. The CDR3 bases are TGTGCCAGCAGCCACCCCCTCTCGGCTGGAAACACCATATATTTT.

The genes are TRBV5-4 and TRBJ1-4, with D tentatively TRBD1 (6 bases). The V gene's germline CDR1 is SGHNT and CDR2 YYREEE (reference sequence). CDR3 size: 12 residues. V was shortened by 7 bases and J by 10 bases, with 14 bases between the two germline ends. This CDR3 reads CASSFGGAKLFF. The CDR3 DNA sequence: TGTGCCAGCTCCTTCGGGGGCGCAAAACTGTTTTTT.

The chain is built from TRBV7-2 and TRBJ2-5; the D gene is possibly TRBD2 (5 bases). The CDR3 runs to 15 residues. Germline CDR1 reads SGHTA; CDR2 reads FQGNSA. Between the trimmed V and J ends, which lost 3 bases and 5 bases, there was a span of 16 bases. The CDR3 region has the DNA TGTGCCAGCAGCTTTTCCTGGATCCGAGGGGAGACCCAGTACTTC. This encodes CASSFSWIRGETQYF.

The J gene is TRBJ1-1, the V gene TRBV7-8, with D hard to call. Germline CDR1 reads SGHVS; CDR2 reads FQNEAQ. The CDR3 runs 11 residues. Trimming shortened V by 1 base and J by 11 bases, and 8 bases separated the two germline ends. In DNA, the CDR3 is TGTGCCAGCAGCTTAGGATTGAGTGCTTTCTTT. This sequence encodes CASSLGLSAFF.

The rearrangement links TRBV9 to TRBJ2-1, with 8 positions matching TRBD2. CDR3 length equals 15 residues. Trimming removed 0 bases from V and 4 bases from J; junction bases left unmatched: 3. CDR1 SGDLS and CDR2 YYNGEE come from the germline V gene. This CDR3 reads CASSVVPSGYNEQFF. The DNA of the CDR3 is TGTGCCAGCAGCGTAGTCCCTAGCGGGTACAATGAGCAGTTCTTC.

The genes are TRBV19 and TRBJ2-7; 8 bases agree with TRBD1. V shed 6 bases, J shed 6 bases, and the junction held 16 bases outside the gene matches. Germline CDR1 LNHDA, CDR2 SQIVND (reference sequence). This CDR3 has 16 residues. The CDR3 loop reads CASSSDRGPGDGEQYF. CDR3 DNA sequence: TGTGCCAGTAGCTCCGACAGGGGACCGGGTGATGGCGAGCAGTACTTC.

This chain connects TRBV6-5 to TRBJ2-5; D perhaps matches TRBD2 (5 bases). The V end lost 5 bases, the J end lost 3 bases, and 16 bases lay between the germline ends. Germline CDR1 is MNHEY and CDR2 is SVGAGI. This CDR3 comprises 15 residues. This CDR3 reads CASSLRGSGKETQYF. The CDR3 DNA is TGTGCCAGCAGTCTACGGGGTTCTGGGAAAGAGACCCAGTACTTC.

This chain joins TRBV19 and TRBJ1-2; maybe TRBD1 (6 bases). V lost 5 bases to trimming and J lost 8 bases, with 12 bases between them. CDR3 size: 12 residues. Germline V lookup: CDR1 LNHDA, CDR2 SQIVND (reference sequence). In DNA form, the CDR3 reads TGTGCCAGTAGTGAGTCCGGACAGGGCTACACCTTC. It is translated as CASSESGQGYTF.

The V call is TRBV19, the J call TRBJ2-1; 11 nucleotides align to TRBD2. CDR1 and CDR2 (germline): LNHDA, SQIVND (reference sequence). The CDR3 spans 14 residues. Losses at the gene ends were 8 bases for V and 4 bases for J; bases not matched to a gene: 4. CDR3 amino acids: CASSLAGGYNEQFF. The DNA for the CDR3 is TGTGCCAGTTCCCTAGCGGGGGGTTACAATGAGCAGTTCTTC.

The chain links TRBV5-1 to TRBJ2-1, with 7 positions matching TRBD2. CDR1 is SGHRS and CDR2 is YFSETQ in the germline V gene. Unmatched junction bases numbered 5, after V lost 1 base and J lost 1 base. The CDR3 is made up of 16 amino acids. The CDR3: CASSLRLAGSYNEQFF. As DNA, the CDR3 is TGCGCCAGCAGCTTGCGACTAGCTGGGTCCTACAATGAGCAGTTCTTC. Using reference TRBV5-1 and TRBJ2-1 for the parts outside the CDR3, the full variable domain is KAGVTQTPRYLIKTRGQQVTLSCSPISGHRSVSWYQQTPGQGLQFLFEYFSETQRNKGNFPGRFSGRQFSNSRSEMNVSTLELGDSALYLCASSLRLAGSYNEQFFGPGTRLTVL.

This clone came up a few times. Likely a read error: the CDR3 ends without its conserved phenylalanine or tryptophan. No DNA is shown, since the ends of the CDR3 on it are uncertain; the CDR3 is the one TCRdb lists. The chain combines TRBV11-2 with TRBJ1-6; the table assigns TRBD1, which was not confirmed against the DNA. Germline V lookup: CDR1 SGHAT, CDR2 FQNNGV. A total of 12 residues make up the CDR3, ends included. CDR3 region: CASSFSTGIQVV.

This rearrangement joins TRBV4-1 to TRBJ1-6; D not resolved. The CDR3 sequence is 14 residues long. V shed 2 bases and J shed 8 bases, with 10 bases lying between them. Germline assignment: CDR1 MGHRA and CDR2 YSYEKL. CDR3: CASSQSDGYSPLHF. The CDR3 bases are TGCGCCAGCAGCCAATCAGACGGCTATTCACCCCTCCACTTT.

V usage is TRBV19 and J usage is TRBJ1-5, with D hard to call. Germline CDR1 LNHDA, CDR2 SQIVND (reference sequence). This CDR3 comprises 15 residues. V was pared by 3 bases and J by 0 bases, with 9 bases between. CDR3 loop: CASSIWGYSNQPQHF. CDR3 sequence (DNA): TGTGCCAGTAGTATCTGGGGTTATAGCAATCAGCCCCAGCATTTT.

This clone has just one count. The V and J genes are TRBV19 and TRBJ1-2; TRBD1 matches 9 bases. CDR1 and CDR2 (germline): LNHDA, SQIVND (reference sequence). The V gene end was trimmed by 5 bases and the J gene end by 4 bases; junction bases not matched to a gene: 14. This CDR3 spans 17 amino acids. The CDR3 spells CASSPDTGTGMGYGYTF. CDR3 DNA: TGTGCCAGTAGTCCGGATACCGGGACAGGGATGGGCTATGGCTACACCTTC.

The rearrangement links TRBV11-2 to TRBJ1-6; weak D call: TRBD1 (6 bases). V shed 2 bases and J shed 14 bases, with 16 bases lying between them. Germline V lookup: CDR1 SGHAT, CDR2 FQNNGV. The CDR3 sequence is 14 residues long. CDR3 DNA sequence: TGTGCCAGCAGCTTACGACCGGGACATTCGACCCTCCACTTT. It specifies CASSLRPGHSTLHF.

The chain carries TRBV13 and TRBJ2-7; D could derive from TRBD1 or TRBD2 (5 bases each). Germline V gene sequence: CDR1 PRHDT, CDR2 FYEKMQ (reference sequence). V dropped 6 bases and J dropped 0 bases, with 15 bases sitting between them. The CDR3 covers 15 residues. The CDR3, as DNA: TGTGCCAGCAGGTGTCCGGGACCTAGCTCCTACGAGCAGTACTTC. Translated, it gives CASRCPGPSSYEQYF.